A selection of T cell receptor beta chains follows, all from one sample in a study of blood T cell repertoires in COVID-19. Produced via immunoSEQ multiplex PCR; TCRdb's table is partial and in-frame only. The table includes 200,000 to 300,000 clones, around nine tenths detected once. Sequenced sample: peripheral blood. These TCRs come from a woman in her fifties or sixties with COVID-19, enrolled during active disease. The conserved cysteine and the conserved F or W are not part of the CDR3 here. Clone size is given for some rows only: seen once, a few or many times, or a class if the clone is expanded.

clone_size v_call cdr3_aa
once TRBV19 ASSLQGNTEAF
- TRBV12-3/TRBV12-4 ASSLVNYEQY
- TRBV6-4 ASSINRQGADEQF
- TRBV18 ASSQDKTIYNEQF
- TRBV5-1 ASSLSATPPTDTQY
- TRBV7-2 ASSIPRGRTGELF
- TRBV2 ASRAGQGRTEAF
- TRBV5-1 ASSLAGLAGLETQY
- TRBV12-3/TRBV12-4 ASSRTSGTIY
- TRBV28 ASNPWGGSDEVRY
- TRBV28 ATYDRVHEKLF
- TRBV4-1 ASRNELAGFGEQF
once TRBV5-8 ASSSIIALTVEQY
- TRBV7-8 ASSLRTAYEQY
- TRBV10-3 AITPGLADYNEQF
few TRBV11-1 ASSLTCFPLCTEAF
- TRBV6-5 ASSSSTGGSNEQF
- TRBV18 ASSPRSLGQGNSPLH
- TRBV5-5 ASSLTGDTYEQY
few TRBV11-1 ASRKGQGWNEQF
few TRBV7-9 ASSSDRVVEKLF
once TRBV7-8 ASSHLAERYEQY